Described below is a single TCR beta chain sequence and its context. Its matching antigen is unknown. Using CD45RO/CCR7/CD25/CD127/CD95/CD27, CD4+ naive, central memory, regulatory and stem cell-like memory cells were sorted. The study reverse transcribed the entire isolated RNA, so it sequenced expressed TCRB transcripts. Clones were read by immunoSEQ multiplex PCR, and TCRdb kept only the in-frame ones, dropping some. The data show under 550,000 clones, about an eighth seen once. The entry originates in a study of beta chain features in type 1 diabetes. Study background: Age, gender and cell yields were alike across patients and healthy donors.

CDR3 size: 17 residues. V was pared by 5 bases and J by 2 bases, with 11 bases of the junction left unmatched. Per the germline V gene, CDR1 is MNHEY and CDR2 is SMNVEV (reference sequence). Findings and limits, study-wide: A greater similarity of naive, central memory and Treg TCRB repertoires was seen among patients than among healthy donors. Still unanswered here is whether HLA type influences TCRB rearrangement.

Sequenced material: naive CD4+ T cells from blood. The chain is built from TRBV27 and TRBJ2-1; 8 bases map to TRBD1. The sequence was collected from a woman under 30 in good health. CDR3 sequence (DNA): TGTGCCAGCAGTCCCCCCTTGACAGGGGCAACCTACAATGAGCAGTTCTTC. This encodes CASSPPLTGATYNEQFF.